One and the same sample provided the 29 T cell receptor beta chains below, sequenced in a study of blood T cell repertoires in COVID-19. Assay used: immunoSEQ multiplex PCR; TCRdb lists only in-frame clones, some missing. The sample has more than 200,000 clones, 88% seen once. Sequencing was done on a sample of peripheral blood. The receptor source for this set is a man older than 75 with acute or convalescent COVID-19.

The rearrangement links TRBV7-2 to TRBJ2-3, with 9 bases matching TRBD2. The CDR3 is 17 amino acids. Trimming took 2 bases from V and 3 from J; bases not matched to a gene: 9. Germline CDR1 reads SGHTA; CDR2 reads FQGNSA. CDR3: CASSLWSAGGPTDTQYF. CDR3 nucleotides: TGTGCCAGCAGCTTATGGTCGGCGGGAGGGCCGACAGATACGCAGTATTTT.

This clone was seen at least ten times. The chain uses TRBV27 and TRBJ1-1; 11 bases align to TRBD1. Germline V gives CDR1 MNHEY, CDR2 SMNVEV (reference sequence). This CDR3 comprises 15 residues. The junction had 1 base not matched to a gene; V was cut back by 0 bases and J by 4 bases. In nucleotides, the CDR3 is TGTGCCAGCAGTTTATCGGGGACAGGGGGCACTGAAGCTTTCTTT. Protein sequence: CASSLSGTGGTEAFF.

This rearrangement joins TRBV7-8 to TRBJ1-4; 9 bases match TRBD1. From germline, CDR1 is SGHVS and CDR2 FQNEAQ. V was pared by 4 bases and J by 5 bases, with 5 bases of the junction left unmatched. The CDR3 has 15 amino acids. The CDR3 sequence is CASSSNRGRNEKLFF. The CDR3 region has the DNA TGTGCCAGCAGCTCCAACAGGGGGCGGAATGAAAAACTGTTTTTT. The full variable domain, with the rest looked up from reference TRBV7-8 and TRBJ1-4, is GAGVSQSPRYKVAKRGQDVALRCDPISGHVSLFWYQQALGQGPEFLTYFQNEAQLDKSGLPSDRFFAERPEGSVSTLKIQRTQQEDSAVYLCASSSNRGRNEKLFFGSGTQLSVL.

The chain combines TRBV9 with TRBJ1-1; D possibly corresponds to TRBD1 (5 bases). There are 15 residues in the CDR3. The V end was cut by 0 bases, the J end by 1 base, with 10 bases between. The germline V gene encodes CDR1 SGDLS and CDR2 YYNGEE. The CDR3 is CASSVVVGQNTEAFF. The CDR3 DNA reads as TGTGCCAGCAGCGTAGTGGTTGGACAGAACACTGAAGCTTTCTTT.

V and J are TRBV7-8 and TRBJ2-5; D may be TRBD2 (6 bases). The V end lost 5 bases, the J end lost 1 base, and 8 bases lay between the germline ends. Looked up from germline, CDR1 is SGHVS and CDR2 is FQNEAQ. CDR3 length equals 13 residues. The CDR3 loop reads CASSRDSQETQYF. CDR3 in DNA: TGTGCCAGCAGCCGGGACTCCCAAGAGACCCAGTACTTC.

The V and J genes are TRBV19 and TRBJ2-2; 9 nucleotides agree with TRBD1. Germline CDR1 and CDR2: LNHDA and SQIVND (reference sequence). This CDR3 region has 16 residues. The V and J ends lost 5 bases and 6 bases, in that order; junction bases with no gene match: 10. The CDR3 sequence is CASSPRRTGEAGELFF. CDR3 nucleotides: TGTGCCAGTAGTCCCCGCCGGACAGGGGAGGCCGGGGAGCTGTTTTTT.

This clone was observed a few times. Additional DNA sequences in this sample encode the identical CDR3. The rearrangement links TRBV7-9 to TRBJ2-3; TRBD2 agrees at 12 bases. This CDR3 is 16 amino acids long. The germline gives CDR1 SEHNR, CDR2 FQNEAQ (reference sequence). The ends lost 5 bases at V and 2 bases at J; junction bases unmatched: 5. CDR3 region: CASSPGLAGSTDTQYF. The CDR3 DNA sequence: TGTGCCAGCAGCCCCGGACTAGCGGGGTCCACAGATACGCAGTATTTT.

V is TRBV29-1 and J is TRBJ2-3; TRBD2 might be the D (5 bases). V dropped 2 bases and J dropped 2 bases, with 11 bases sitting between them. The CDR3 is 14 residues long. The germline V gene encodes CDR1 SQVTM and CDR2 ANQGSEA. CDR3 sequence: CSVEPSRSTDTQYF. The CDR3 bases are TGCAGCGTTGAACCTAGCAGATCCACAGATACGCAGTATTTT.

This clone was picked up a small number of times. The V gene is TRBV6-6, the J gene TRBJ1-3, with TRBD1 matching over 7 bases. CDR1 and CDR2 from the germline V gene are MNHNY and SVGAGI (reference sequence). The CDR3 contains 13 residues. V lost 7 bases, J lost 6 bases, and 6 bases stayed unmatched. CDR3 DNA: TGTGCCAGCAATTTCAAGGGGGCAAACACCATATATTTT. Translating gives CASNFKGANTIYF.

A note on this clone: Within the sample, other DNA sequences also encode this same CDR3. This sequence joins TRBV13 and TRBJ1-3, with 10 bases fitting TRBD1. The CDR3 runs 15 residues. The J segment lost 3 bases and the V segment lost 5 bases, leaving 4 bases of the junction unmatched. Looked up from germline, CDR1 is PRHDT and CDR2 is FYEKMQ (reference sequence). The CDR3 DNA reads TGTGCCAGCAGCCCAGGACAGGGGGGTGGAAACACCATATATTTT. Amino acids: CASSPGQGGGNTIYF.

This chain links TRBV10-3 with TRBJ1-3; tentative D call: TRBD1 (5 bases). The CDR3 sequence is 14 residues long. V was clipped by 3 bases and J by 3 bases, with 9 bases between them. The germline V gene has CDR1 ENHRY and CDR2 SYGVKD. The CDR3 DNA follows: TGTGCCATCAGTGACAGGAGGGGTGGAAACACCATATATTTT. The encoded protein is CAISDRRGGNTIYF.

The V call is TRBV19, the J call TRBJ2-2; 8 positions match TRBD2. The CDR3 is made up of 20 amino acids. Trimming cost V 6 bases and J 3 bases; bases outside gene matches: 21. Germline CDR1 and CDR2: LNHDA and SQIVND (reference sequence). For the CDR3, the DNA is TGTGCCAGTAGAAGTGGAGGGAGTGGCACGGGAGGGCCCTACACCGGGGAGCTGTTTTTT. Its translation is CASRSGGSGTGGPYTGELFF.

The chain has TRBV5-1 and TRBJ1-3; D gene unclear. With 0 bases removed from V and 0 bases from J, the gap between germline ends came to 13 bases. The CDR3 has 17 residues. Germline loops: CDR1 SGHRS, CDR2 YFSETQ. CDR3 bases: TGCGCCAGCAGCTTGGATGGCGGCCCGAGCTCTGGAAACACCATATATTTT. This codes for CASSLDGGPSSGNTIYF.

The V call is TRBV4-3, the J call TRBJ1-3; D is ambiguous. The V end was cut by 4 bases, the J end by 0 bases, with 13 bases between. Germline V gene lookup returns CDR1 LGHNA and CDR2 YSLEER. This CDR3 region has 16 residues. CDR3 nucleotide sequence: TGCGCCAGCAGCCCAAGTAGATCGAGCTCTGGAAACACCATATATTTT. Amino acids: CASSPSRSSSGNTIYF.

The rearrangement joins TRBV24-1 to TRBJ2-7, with 7 bases matching TRBD1. Germline assignment: CDR1 KGHDR and CDR2 SFDVKD. The CDR3 spans 13 residues. With 4 bases clipped from V and 7 bases from J, the junction kept 6 bases outside the gene matches. The CDR3 protein is CATSEAGTAEQYF. The CDR3, as DNA: TGTGCCACCAGTGAAGCAGGGACAGCTGAGCAGTACTTC.

The chain has TRBV6-1 and TRBJ1-5; D gene unclear. With 3 bases removed from V and 0 bases from J, the gap between germline ends came to 12 bases. The CDR3 is made up of 16 amino acids. Germline V gene sequence: CDR1 MNHNS, CDR2 SASEGT. The DNA of the CDR3 is TGTGCCAGCAGTGAGAGGCAGTCCTATAGCAATCAGCCCCAGCATTTT. Its translation is CASSERQSYSNQPQHF.

V is TRBV28 and J is TRBJ2-7; no clear D gene. V lost 1 base and J lost 2, with 21 bases in between. Germline V gene sequence: CDR1 MDHEN, CDR2 SYDVKM. This CDR3 has 18 residues. In DNA form, the CDR3 reads TGTGCCAGCAGTTTATACGCATTGAGAATATCCTCAACCTACGAGCAGTACTTC. The encoded protein is CASSLYALRISSTYEQYF.

This clone was detected only once. The J gene is TRBJ1-5, the V gene TRBV6-2 or TRBV6-3, with 7 bases lining up with TRBD1. With V trimmed by 8 bases and J by 4 bases, 5 bases remained unmatched. There are 13 residues in the CDR3. Germline assignment: CDR1 MNHEY and CDR2 SVGEGT. The CDR3 here is CASGLTGNQPQHF. CDR3 nucleotides: TGTGCCAGCGGCCTGACAGGGAATCAGCCCCAGCATTTT.

This clone was detected only once. This rearrangement joins TRBV5-4 to TRBJ2-1; TRBD2 aligns across 8 bases. The CDR3 is 15 amino acids. Germline V lookup: CDR1 SGHNT, CDR2 YYREEE (reference sequence). Trimming cost V 10 bases and J 2 bases; bases outside gene matches: 11. The CDR3 region is CAGRLATAPYNEQFF. The CDR3 DNA is TGTGCCGGTCGACTAGCGACGGCCCCCTACAATGAGCAGTTCTTC. Supplemented by reference TRBV5-4 and TRBJ2-1, the full variable domain reads ETGVTQSPTHLIKTRGQQVTLRCSSQSGHNTVSWYQQALGQGPQFIFQYYREEENGRGNFPPRFSGLQFPNYSSELNVNALELDDSALYLCAGRLATAPYNEQFFGPGTRLTVL.

The chain employs TRBV3-1 (or the pseudogene TRBV3-2) and TRBJ2-3; 8 bases line up with TRBD1. V was pared by 6 bases and J by 0 bases, with 5 bases of the junction left unmatched. Looked up from germline, CDR1 is LGHDT and CDR2 is YNNKEL (reference sequence). The CDR3 sequence is 15 residues long. The DNA for the CDR3 is TGTGCCAGCAGTCTCGACAGGGGAAGCACAGATACGCAGTATTTT. This sequence encodes CASSLDRGSTDTQYF.

The V gene is TRBV5-4, the J gene TRBJ1-2; 11 bases fit TRBD1. With V trimmed by 10 bases and J by 4 bases, 9 bases remained unmatched. Germline V gives CDR1 SGHNT, CDR2 YYREEE (reference sequence). The CDR3 has 14 amino acids. CDR3 sequence (DNA): TGTGCCTCCAGGGGACAGGGGGACTTCTATGGCTACACCTTC. Its translation is CASRGQGDFYGYTF.

This clone was counted between two and nine times. The chain employs TRBV28 and TRBJ1-1; D is undetermined. Germline V lookup: CDR1 MDHEN, CDR2 SYDVKM. The CDR3 covers 14 residues. The ends were cut back, 4 bases at V and 5 bases at J, with 14 bases in the middle. CDR3 bases: TGTGCCAGCAGTTCCACGGCTACGGGAACTGAAGCTTTCTTT. As protein: CASSSTATGTEAFF.

This chain connects TRBV28 to TRBJ2-1; D gene uncertain. The V gene's germline CDR1 is MDHEN and CDR2 SYDVKM. The CDR3 covers 14 residues. Deletions cut 5 bases from V and 2 bases from J, with 10 bases between. The CDR3, as DNA: TGTGCCAGCAGTCGTGACAAGACCTACAATGAGCAGTTCTTC. It yields the protein CASSRDKTYNEQFF.

This chain uses TRBV4-1 with TRBJ2-7; D unclear. There are 16 residues in the CDR3. CDR1 is MGHRA and CDR2 is YSYEKL in the germline V gene. Between the trimmed V and J ends, which lost 0 bases and 0 bases, there was a span of 12 bases. The CDR3 DNA follows: TGCGCCAGCAGCCAAGATCTGGTCCGGAGCTCCTACGAGCAGTACTTC. Amino acids: CASSQDLVRSSYEQYF.

The chain recombines TRBV6-5 with TRBJ2-7; 10 bases line up with TRBD2. Per the germline V gene, CDR1 is MNHEY and CDR2 is SVGAGI. The CDR3 length is 15 residues. After removal of 7 bases from V and 7 bases from J, the junction contained 13 bases not matched to a gene. The chain's CDR3 is CASNALAGVVDEQYF. The CDR3 region has the DNA TGTGCCAGCAATGCCCTAGCGGGAGTCGTCGATGAGCAGTACTTC.

The gene calls are TRBV11-1 and TRBJ2-1; D is unclear. The germline V gene has CDR1 SGHAT and CDR2 FQDESV (reference sequence). V lost 2 bases to trimming and J lost 7 bases, with 12 bases between them. CDR3 size: 14 residues. The CDR3 region has the DNA TGTGCCAGCAGCTTACTTCGGCAGACAAATGAGCAGTTCTTC. It translates to CASSLLRQTNEQFF.

This rearrangement joins TRBV7-8 to TRBJ1-6, with TRBD1 identical over 8 bases. CDR3 size: 15 residues. Germline V gene sequence: CDR1 SGHVS, CDR2 FQNEAQ. Losses at the gene ends were 5 bases for V and 7 bases for J; bases not matched to a gene: 7. The CDR3 DNA follows: TGTGCCAGCAGCACGGACAGGGTTAGCAATTCACCCCTCCACTTT. Translating gives CASSTDRVSNSPLHF.

The rearrangement joins TRBV4-1 to TRBJ1-5; tentative D call: TRBD1 (5 bases). The CDR3 is made up of 15 amino acids. Looked up from germline, CDR1 is MGHRA and CDR2 is YSYEKL. Trimming pared 1 base from V and 2 bases from J, leaving 9 bases between. The CDR3 sequence: CASSQGKGGNQPQHF. The CDR3 DNA follows: TGCGCCAGCAGCCAAGGTAAAGGGGGCAATCAGCCCCAGCATTTT.

Here the CDR3 reads CASSEARDDEQFF. The DNA for the CDR3 is TGCGCCAGCAGTGAGGCTCGAGATGATGAGCAGTTCTTC. The chain links TRBV10-2 to TRBJ2-1, with D unclear. The germline V gene encodes CDR1 WSHSY and CDR2 SAAADI. The CDR3 contains 13 residues. The V and J ends lost 2 bases and 8 bases respectively, with 10 bases between them.